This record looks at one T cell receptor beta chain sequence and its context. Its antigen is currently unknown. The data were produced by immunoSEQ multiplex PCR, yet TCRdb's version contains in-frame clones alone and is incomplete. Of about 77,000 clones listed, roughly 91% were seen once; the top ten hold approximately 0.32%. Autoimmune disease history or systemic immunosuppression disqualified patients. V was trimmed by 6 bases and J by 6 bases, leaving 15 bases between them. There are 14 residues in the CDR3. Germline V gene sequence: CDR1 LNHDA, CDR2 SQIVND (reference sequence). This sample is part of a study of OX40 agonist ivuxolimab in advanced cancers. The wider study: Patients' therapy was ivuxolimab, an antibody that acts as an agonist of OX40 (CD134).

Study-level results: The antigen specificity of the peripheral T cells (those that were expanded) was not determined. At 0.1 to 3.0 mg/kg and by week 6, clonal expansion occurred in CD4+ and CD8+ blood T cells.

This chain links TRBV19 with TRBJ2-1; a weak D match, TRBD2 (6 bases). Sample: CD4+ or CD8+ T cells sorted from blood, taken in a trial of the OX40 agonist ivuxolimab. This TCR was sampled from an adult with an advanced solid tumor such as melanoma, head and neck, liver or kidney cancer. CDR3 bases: TGTGCCAGTAGGGGGGACTTTAGGGGCAATGAGCAGTTCTTC. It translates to CASRGDFRGNEQFF.